The T cell receptor beta chain under discussion was sequenced for a study of CD8 T cells in ankylosing spondylitis. Germline V gene data show CDR1 as SGHRS and CDR2 as YFSETQ. V gave up 4 bases and J gave up 10 bases, with 18 bases separating them. The CDR3 spans 14 residues. TCRdb used MiXCR to reprocess the 5' RACE reads, holding one entry per CDR3 protein. The data contain under 150,000 distinct CDR3 sequences, 12% to 15% of them singletons. The study's findings and limits: Matched ankylosing spondylitis synovial fluid reportedly contained a significantly enriched population of disease-linked clones. Roughly eight highly homologous variants formed a TCR beta motif that appeared characteristic of ankylosing spondylitis blood.

With respect to this clonotype: Antigen specificity is unknown.

Sequenced input: blood, either unsorted or a sorted T cell fraction (not recorded which). This chain joins TRBV5-1 and TRBJ2-1; the D gene is possibly TRBD2 (5 bases). The receptor comes from a female donor with ankylosing spondylitis or in good health (not recorded which). CDR3 in DNA: TGCGCCAGCAGCCTAGTTGATAGCGTTCGGGAGCAGTTCTTC. Translated, it gives CASSLVDSVREQFF.